These 4 T cell receptor beta chains share one sample of origin, sequenced in a study of OX40 agonist ivuxolimab in advanced cancers. Library preparation used the immunoSEQ multiplex PCR assay. The clones in this table, taken by TCRdb from immuneACCESS, are in-frame only. Not every clone is retained; where verified, under half of the shortfall comes from an unresolved V gene, and the cause of the rest is unknown. The sample yields 90,000 or so clones; roughly 92% were counted once. Of the sample, roughly 1.1% is held by the ten largest clones. Here the sequenced sample was CD4+ or CD8+ T cells sorted from blood, taken in a trial of the OX40 agonist ivuxolimab. The receptor set was obtained from an adult with an advanced solid tumor such as melanoma, head and neck, liver or kidney cancer.

J is TRBJ2-6 and V is TRBV19; D remains unclear. The CDR3 runs to 17 residues. V lost 2 bases and J lost 0, with 11 bases in between. Germline V gives CDR1 LNHDA, CDR2 SQIVND (reference sequence). Here the CDR3 reads CASSIRSPNSGANVLTF. CDR3 nucleotide sequence: TGTGCCAGTAGTATACGGTCACCGAACTCTGGGGCCAACGTCCTGACTTTC.

The chain has TRBV7-2 and TRBJ2-5, with TRBD2 matching over 8 bases. The CDR3 loop spans 15 amino acids. The V and J ends lost 5 bases and 4 bases, in that order; junction bases with no gene match: 9. Looked up from germline, CDR1 is SGHTA and CDR2 is FQGNSA. The CDR3 here is CASSRSGSNGETQYF. The CDR3 DNA sequence: TGTGCCAGCAGCCGAAGCGGGAGTAATGGAGAGACCCAGTACTTC.

J is TRBJ1-1 and V is TRBV2; D is possibly TRBD1 (6 bases). Trimming left V 10 bases short and J 1 base short, with 16 bases between. Germline V gives CDR1 SNHLY, CDR2 FYNNEI. The CDR3 runs 14 residues. CDR3 amino acids: CATYQGTSNTEAFF. In nucleotides, the CDR3 is TGTGCCACCTACCAGGGGACCTCGAACACTGAAGCTTTCTTT.

The rearrangement links TRBV5-1 to TRBJ1-1, with D perhaps matching TRBD1 (5 bases). Trimming cost V 0 bases and J 11 bases, with 14 bases left between them. The CDR3 spans 13 residues. Germline CDR1 SGHRS, CDR2 YFSETQ. The CDR3 protein is CASSLAIPEGAFF. As DNA, the CDR3 is TGCGCCAGCAGCTTGGCTATCCCCGAGGGGGCTTTCTTT.